One sample yielded the 20 T cell receptor beta chains listed below, sequenced in a study of OX40 agonist ivuxolimab in advanced cancers. Using immunoSEQ multiplex PCR, the repertoire was profiled, and TCRdb retains in-frame clones only, with some absent. The data hold about 110,000 clones, with around 93% observed a single time. The source was CD4+ or CD8+ T cells sorted from blood, collected in a trial of the OX40 agonist ivuxolimab. These receptors were taken from an adult with an advanced solid tumor such as melanoma, head and neck, liver or kidney cancer.

This clone has just one count. V and J are TRBV7-8 and TRBJ1-1; D is uncertain. CDR1 and CDR2 (germline): SGHVS, FQNEAQ. V was pared by 5 bases and J by 0 bases, with 10 bases between. The CDR3 sequence is 14 residues long. The CDR3 DNA sequence: TGTGCCAGCAGCCTACAAATTCTGAACACTGAAGCTTTCTTT. Amino acids: CASSLQILNTEAFF.

The genes are TRBV6-5 and TRBJ1-2; 9 bases agree with TRBD1. Germline V gene lookup returns CDR1 MNHEY and CDR2 SVGAGI. V gave up 5 bases and J gave up 3 bases; unmatched junction bases: 4. The CDR3 has 14 amino acids. In DNA form, the CDR3 reads TGTGCCAGCAGTCCCAGGGACAGGGACTATGGCTACACCTTC. Its translation: CASSPRDRDYGYTF.

This sequence joins TRBV2 and TRBJ1-2; D remains ambiguous. Germline V gives CDR1 SNHLY, CDR2 FYNNEI. V lost 5 bases and J lost 2, with 3 bases in between. The CDR3 contains 11 residues. The CDR3 spells CASSRNYGYTF. In DNA, the CDR3 is TGTGCCAGCAGTCGCAACTATGGCTACACCTTC.

The chain couples TRBV2 to TRBJ1-1; TRBD1 matches at 7 bases. Germline V gene sequence: CDR1 SNHLY, CDR2 FYNNEI. This CDR3 region has 16 residues. The junction had 10 bases not matched to a gene; V was cut back by 6 bases and J by 0 bases. The CDR3, as DNA: TGTGCCAGCAGAGCGACAGGGCTCCACATGAACACTGAAGCTTTCTTT. This sequence encodes CASRATGLHMNTEAFF.

The rearrangement links TRBV6-1 to TRBJ1-5, with D unresolved. The CDR3 consists of 13 residues. CDR1 and CDR2 from the germline V gene are MNHNS and SASEGT. V lost 6 bases to trimming and J lost 0 bases, with 6 bases between them. The CDR3 loop is CASRAASNQPQHF. DNA for the CDR3: TGTGCCAGCAGGGCAGCTAGCAATCAGCCCCAGCATTTT.

This clone has a handful of counts. This chain uses TRBV11-2 with TRBJ1-2; D is undetermined. Germline CDR1 and CDR2: SGHAT and FQNNGV. CDR3 length: 13 residues. With 3 bases removed from V and 8 bases from J, the gap between germline ends came to 13 bases. CDR3 loop: CASSFGSGYGYTF. The CDR3 bases are TGTGCCAGCAGCTTCGGTAGTGGGTACGGCTACACCTTC.

The rearrangement uses TRBV7-9 and TRBJ2-5; 7 bases line up with TRBD1. The CDR3 sequence is 15 residues long. In germline, CDR1 is SEHNR, CDR2 FQNEAQ (reference sequence). Trimming took 5 bases from V and 1 from J; bases not matched to a gene: 7. This CDR3 is CASSTQDRAQETQYF. Here the CDR3 DNA reads TGTGCCAGCAGCACCCAAGACAGGGCCCAAGAGACCCAGTACTTC.

The J gene is TRBJ2-3, the V gene TRBV9; 12 bases map to TRBD1. V was pared by 3 bases and J by 6 bases, with 17 bases of the junction left unmatched. This CDR3 is 19 amino acids long. Looked up from germline, CDR1 is SGDLS and CDR2 is YYNGEE. CDR3 sequence reads: CASSATGTGGSLGGDTQYF. The CDR3 DNA reads as TGTGCCAGCAGCGCAACCGGGACAGGGGGCTCGTTGGGAGGGGATACGCAGTATTTT.

The chain uses TRBV7-9 and TRBJ2-7, with 7 bases identical to TRBD2. V shed 3 bases, J shed 4 bases, and the junction held 9 bases outside the gene matches. There are 15 residues in the CDR3. Germline CDR1 SEHNR, CDR2 FQNEAQ (reference sequence). This chain's CDR3 is CASSFHSGGVYEQYF. CDR3 bases: TGTGCCAGCAGCTTTCATTCTGGGGGGGTGTACGAGCAGTACTTC.

J is TRBJ2-7 and V is TRBV5-1; weak D call: TRBD1 (5 bases). CDR1 and CDR2 (germline): SGHRS, YFSETQ. There are 12 residues in the CDR3. The V and J ends lost 5 bases and 3 bases respectively, with 9 bases between them. CDR3 nucleotides: TGCGCCAGCAGGGACACCAACTACGAGCAGTACTTC. Its protein product is CASRDTNYEQYF.

V gene TRBV7-3 combines with J gene TRBJ2-1; D perhaps matches TRBD2 (6 bases). V lost 1 base, J lost 7 bases, and 20 bases lay in between. The germline V gene has CDR1 SGHTA and CDR2 FQGTGA. CDR3 length equals 17 residues. CDR3 bases: TGTGCCAGCAGCTTAATGTTACAGCCGGGACTCCTAAATGAGCAGTTCTTC. Amino acids: CASSLMLQPGLLNEQFF.

Regarding this clone: The same CDR3 can be traced to other DNA sequences in this sample. This chain links TRBV30 with TRBJ1-5; no firm D call. CDR1 is GTSNPN, CDR2 SVGIG, per germline (reference sequence). The CDR3 length is 14 residues. With 1 base removed from V and 2 bases from J, the gap between germline ends came to 9 bases. The CDR3 DNA is TGTGCCTGGAGTGAAGGAGGTGGCAATCAGCCCCAGCATTTT. Amino acid sequence: CAWSEGGGNQPQHF.

The CDR3 DNA sequence: TGTGCCAGCCAACGGGAGGAGTACGAGCAGTACTTC. Its translation is CASQREEYEQYF. The J gene is TRBJ2-7, the V gene TRBV13, with TRBD2 identical over 7 bases. The germline gives CDR1 PRHDT, CDR2 FYEKMQ (reference sequence). CDR3 length equals 12 residues. The V and J ends lost 8 bases and 4 bases, in that order; junction bases with no gene match: 5.

In nucleotides, the CDR3 is TGTGCCAGCAGCTTGGTGGCGGACAGGTCAGGGACCCAGTACTTC. As protein: CASSLVADRSGTQYF. This rearrangement joins TRBV5-5 to TRBJ2-5; 7 bases align to TRBD1. In germline, CDR1 is SGHKS, CDR2 YYEKEE (reference sequence). The CDR3 is made up of 15 amino acids. J gave up 7 bases and V 0 bases, and 9 bases lay outside the gene matches.

This chain connects TRBV2 to TRBJ2-7; 9 nucleotides line up with TRBD1. Losses at the gene ends were 4 bases for V and 7 bases for J; bases not matched to a gene: 11. This CDR3 spans 15 amino acids. Germline CDR1 SNHLY, CDR2 FYNNEI. CDR3 sequence (DNA): TGTGCCAGCAGTGGGCCGGGACAGGGTCTAAGAGAGCAGTACTTC. Its translation is CASSGPGQGLREQYF.

The rearrangement links TRBV6-6 to TRBJ1-1; 9 bases are shared with TRBD1. Germline CDR1 and CDR2: MNHNY and SVGAGI (reference sequence). The CDR3 totals 14 residues. V lost 4 bases and J lost 8; bases outside the gene matches: 8. This chain's CDR3 is CASSSSRDRDEAFF. Here the CDR3 DNA reads TGTGCCAGCAGTTCTTCCCGGGACAGGGACGAAGCTTTCTTT.

The chain uses TRBV14 and TRBJ2-7, with 10 bases lining up with TRBD2. The ends lost 2 bases at V and 0 bases at J; junction bases unmatched: 1. The CDR3 sequence is 15 residues long. Germline V CDR1 and CDR2: SGHDN, FVKESK. As DNA, the CDR3 is TGTGCCAGCAGCCAACTAGCGGGGGTCTCCTACGAGCAGTACTTC. Amino acid sequence: CASSQLAGVSYEQYF.

The rearrangement uses TRBV5-6 and TRBJ2-2; D ambiguous. Germline CDR1 and CDR2: SGHDT and YYEEEE. V gave up 1 base and J gave up 4 bases, with 2 bases separating them. The CDR3 loop spans 12 amino acids. CDR3 sequence: CASSLLTGELFF. In DNA, the CDR3 is TGTGCCAGCAGCTTGCTCACCGGGGAGCTGTTTTTT.

The genes are TRBV11-3 and TRBJ2-1; no definite D call. The CDR3 has 11 residues. The V end was cut by 5 bases, the J end by 8 bases, with 7 bases between. Germline CDR1 SGHNT, CDR2 YENEEA. This CDR3 reads CASSVLDEQFF. The CDR3 region has the DNA TGTGCCAGCAGCGTCCTGGATGAGCAGTTCTTC.

V and J are TRBV11-2 and TRBJ2-5; D is uncertain. Trimming removed 0 bases from V and 2 bases from J, with 7 bases in between. The CDR3 runs to 14 residues. Germline V gene sequence: CDR1 SGHAT, CDR2 FQNNGV. CDR3 in DNA: TGTGCCAGCAGCTTAGAACAGCCACAAGAGACCCAGTACTTC. Translating gives CASSLEQPQETQYF.